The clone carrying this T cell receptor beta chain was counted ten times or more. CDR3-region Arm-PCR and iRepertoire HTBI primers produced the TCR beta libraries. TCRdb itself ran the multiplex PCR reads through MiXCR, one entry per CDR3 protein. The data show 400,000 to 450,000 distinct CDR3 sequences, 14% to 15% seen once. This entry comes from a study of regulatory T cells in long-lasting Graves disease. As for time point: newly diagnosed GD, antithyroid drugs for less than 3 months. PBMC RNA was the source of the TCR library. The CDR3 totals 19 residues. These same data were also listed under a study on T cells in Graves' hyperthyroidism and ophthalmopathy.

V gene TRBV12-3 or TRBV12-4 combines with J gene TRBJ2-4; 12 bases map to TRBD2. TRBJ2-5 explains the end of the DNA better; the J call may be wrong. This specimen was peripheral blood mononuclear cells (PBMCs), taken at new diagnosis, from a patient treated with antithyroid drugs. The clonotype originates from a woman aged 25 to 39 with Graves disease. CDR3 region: CASSGPMTSGSLLWETQYF. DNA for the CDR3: TGTGCCAGCAGTGGACCCATGACTAGCGGGAGCCTACTATGGGAGACCCAGTACTTC.